This TCR beta chain was observed in a study of naive and memory T cell subsets. Whole-study findings and limits: A clonotype means one alpha or beta sequence, not an alpha/beta pair.

This clonotype was observed at least ten times. The antigen is undetermined. The CDR3 spans 14 residues. Trimming pared 0 bases from V and 6 bases from J, leaving 13 bases between. Germline CDR1 reads SGDLS; CDR2 reads YYNGEE. The beta constant-region primer was an equimolar mix of two oligonucleotides covering TRBC1 and TRBC2. TCRdb independently ran MiXCR on the UMI-ligation and nested PCR reads; one entry per CDR3 protein. In the table there are fewer than 30,000 distinct CDR3 sequences, 9.5% to 12% of which are singletons. The sample taken for sequencing was effector memory CD4+ T cells from blood. The sample's subset: effector memory, CD45RA- CD27-. The chain carries TRBV9 and TRBJ2-7, with a tentative D call TRBD2 (6 bases). The TCR originated in a human donor in good health. The CDR3 protein is CASSVAASGREQYF. CDR3 in DNA: TGTGCCAGCAGCGTAGCCGCGAGCGGGCGCGAGCAGTACTTC. The full variable domain, its missing parts supplied by reference TRBV9 and TRBJ2-7, is DSGVTQTPKHLITATGQRVTLRCSPRSGDLSVYWYQQSLDQGLQFLIQYYNGEERAKGNILERFSAQQFPDLHSELNLSSLELGDSALYFCASSVAASGREQYFGPGTRLTVT.